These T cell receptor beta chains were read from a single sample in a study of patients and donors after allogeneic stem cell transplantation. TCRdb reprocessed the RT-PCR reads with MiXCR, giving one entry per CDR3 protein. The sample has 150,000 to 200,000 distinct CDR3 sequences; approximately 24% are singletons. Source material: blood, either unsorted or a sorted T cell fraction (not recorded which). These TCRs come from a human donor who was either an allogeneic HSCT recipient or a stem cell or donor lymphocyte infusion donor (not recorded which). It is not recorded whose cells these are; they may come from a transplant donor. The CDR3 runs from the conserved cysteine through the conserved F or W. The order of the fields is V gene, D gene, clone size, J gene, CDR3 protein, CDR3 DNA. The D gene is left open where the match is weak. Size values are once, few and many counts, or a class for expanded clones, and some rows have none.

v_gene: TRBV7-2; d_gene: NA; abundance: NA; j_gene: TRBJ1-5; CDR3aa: CASRGQLNQPQHF; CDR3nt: TGTGCCAGCAGAGGACAGCTCAATCAGCCCCAGCATTTT
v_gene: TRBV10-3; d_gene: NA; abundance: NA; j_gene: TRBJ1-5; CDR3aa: CAISGTSDNQPQHF; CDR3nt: TGTGCCATTTCCGGGACAAGCGATAATCAGCCCCAGCATTTT
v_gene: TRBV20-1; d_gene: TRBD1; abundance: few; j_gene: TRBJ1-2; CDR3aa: CSADPTGAVGYTF; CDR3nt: TGCAGTGCGGACCCGACAGGGGCGGTTGGCTACACCTTC
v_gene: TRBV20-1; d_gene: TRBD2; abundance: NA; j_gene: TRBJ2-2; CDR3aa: CSAIGGKNTGELFF; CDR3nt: TGCAGTGCTATCGGGGGGAAGAACACCGGGGAGCTGTTTTTT
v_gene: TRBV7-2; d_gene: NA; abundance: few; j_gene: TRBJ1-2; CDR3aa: CASSFQGYRNYGYTF; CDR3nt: TGTGCCAGCAGCTTTCAGGGTTACCGAAACTATGGCTACACCTTC
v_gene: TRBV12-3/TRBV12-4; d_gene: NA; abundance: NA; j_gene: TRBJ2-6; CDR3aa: CASSLWTVGSGANVLTF; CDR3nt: TGTGCCAGCAGTCTATGGACCGTGGGTTCTGGGGCCAACGTCCTGACTTTC
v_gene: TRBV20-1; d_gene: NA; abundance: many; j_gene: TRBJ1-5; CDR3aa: CSARREGDQPQHF; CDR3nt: TGCAGTGCTAGACGAGAGGGGGATCAGCCCCAGCATTTT
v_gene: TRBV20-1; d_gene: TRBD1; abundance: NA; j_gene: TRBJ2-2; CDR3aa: CSADPGQSTGELFF; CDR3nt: TGCAGTGCTGACCCGGGACAGAGCACCGGGGAGCTGTTTTTT
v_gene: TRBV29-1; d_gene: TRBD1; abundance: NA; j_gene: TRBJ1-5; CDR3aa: CSVRQGGQPQHF; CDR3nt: TGCAGCGTCAGACAGGGGGGCCAGCCCCAGCATTTT
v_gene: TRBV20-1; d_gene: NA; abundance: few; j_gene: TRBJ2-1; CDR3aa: CSAFTQSSYNEQFF; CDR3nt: TGCAGTGCTTTCACACAGAGCTCCTACAATGAGCAGTTCTTC
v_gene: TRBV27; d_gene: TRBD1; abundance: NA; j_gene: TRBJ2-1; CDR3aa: CASTTGQGYHEQFF; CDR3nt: TGTGCCAGCACCACGGGACAGGGGTACCATGAGCAGTTCTTC
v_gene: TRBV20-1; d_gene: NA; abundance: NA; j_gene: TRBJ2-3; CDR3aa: CSAPLAGTQYF; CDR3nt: TGCAGTGCGCCGCTGGCGGGTACGCAGTATTTT
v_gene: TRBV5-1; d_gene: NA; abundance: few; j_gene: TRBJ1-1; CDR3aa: CASSLGLSMNTEAFF; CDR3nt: TGCGCCAGCAGCTTAGGACTGTCGATGAACACTGAAGCTTTCTTT
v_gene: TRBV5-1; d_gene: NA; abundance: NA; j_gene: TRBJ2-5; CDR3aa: CASSSPGQQETQYF; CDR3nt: TGCGCCAGCAGCTCCCCGGGACAACAAGAGACCCAGTACTTC
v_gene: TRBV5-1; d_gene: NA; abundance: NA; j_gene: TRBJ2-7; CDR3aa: CASSLEPGPYEQYF; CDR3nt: TGCGCCAGCAGCTTGGAACCAGGACCCTACGAGCAGTACTTC
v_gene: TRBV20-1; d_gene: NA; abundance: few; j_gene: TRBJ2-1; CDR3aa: CRVNEQFF; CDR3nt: TGCAGGGTTAATGAGCAGTTCTTC
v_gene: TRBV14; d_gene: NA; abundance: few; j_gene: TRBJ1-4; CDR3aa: CASSQERGHSNEKLFF; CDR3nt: TGTGCCAGCAGCCAAGAGAGGGGCCACTCTAATGAAAAACTGTTTTTT
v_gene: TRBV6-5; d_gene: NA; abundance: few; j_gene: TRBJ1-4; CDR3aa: CASSYSGRTATNEKLFF; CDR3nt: TGTGCCAGCAGTTACTCGGGACGGACTGCAACTAATGAAAAACTGTTTTTT
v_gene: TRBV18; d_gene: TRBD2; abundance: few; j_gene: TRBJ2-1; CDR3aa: CASSPPGLTAGTYNEQFF; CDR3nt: TGTGCCAGCTCACCACCGGGACTCACAGCGGGAACCTACAATGAGCAGTTCTTC
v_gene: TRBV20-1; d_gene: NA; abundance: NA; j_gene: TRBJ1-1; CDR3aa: CSASGGEGSNTEAFF; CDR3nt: TGCAGTGCTAGTGGGGGTGAGGGCTCGAACACTGAAGCTTTCTTT
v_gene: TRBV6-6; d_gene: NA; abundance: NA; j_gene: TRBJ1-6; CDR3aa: CASVGTEDYNSPLHF; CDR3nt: TGTGCCAGCGTGGGGACGGAAGATTATAATTCACCCCTCCACTTT
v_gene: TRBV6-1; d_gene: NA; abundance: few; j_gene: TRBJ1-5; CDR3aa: CASSENLGQTQHF; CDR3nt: TGTGCCAGCAGTGAAAATCTAGGACAGACCCAGCATTTT
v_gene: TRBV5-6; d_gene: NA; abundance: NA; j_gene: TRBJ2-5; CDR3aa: CASSFGPQTETQYF; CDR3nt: TGTGCCAGCAGTTTCGGACCCCAAACCGAGACCCAGTACTTC
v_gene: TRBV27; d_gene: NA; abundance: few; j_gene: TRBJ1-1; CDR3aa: CASSTTVRGGNTEAFF; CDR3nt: TGTGCCAGCAGTACAACCGTGAGAGGGGGAAACACTGAAGCTTTCTTT